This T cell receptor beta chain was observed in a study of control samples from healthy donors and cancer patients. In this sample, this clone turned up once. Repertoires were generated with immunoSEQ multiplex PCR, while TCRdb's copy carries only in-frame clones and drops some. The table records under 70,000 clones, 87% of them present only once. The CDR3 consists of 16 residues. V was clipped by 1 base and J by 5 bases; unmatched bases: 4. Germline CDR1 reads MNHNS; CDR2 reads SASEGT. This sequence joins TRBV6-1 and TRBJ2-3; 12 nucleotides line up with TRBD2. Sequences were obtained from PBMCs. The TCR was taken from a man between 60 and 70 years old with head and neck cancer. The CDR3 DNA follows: TGTGCCAGCAGTGAAGTACTAGCGGGAGGAAAAGATACGCAGTATTTT. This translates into CASSEVLAGGKDTQYF.